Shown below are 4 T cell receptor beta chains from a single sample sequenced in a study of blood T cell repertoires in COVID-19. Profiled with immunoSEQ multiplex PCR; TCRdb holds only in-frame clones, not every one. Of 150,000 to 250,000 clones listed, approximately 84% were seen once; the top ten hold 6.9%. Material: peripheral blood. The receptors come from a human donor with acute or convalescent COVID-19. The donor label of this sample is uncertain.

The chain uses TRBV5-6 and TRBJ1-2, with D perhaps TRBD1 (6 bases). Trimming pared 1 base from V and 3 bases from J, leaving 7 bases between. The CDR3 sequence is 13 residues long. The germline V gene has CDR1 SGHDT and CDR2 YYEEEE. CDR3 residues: CASSLNRDYGYTF. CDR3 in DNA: TGTGCCAGCAGCTTGAACAGGGACTATGGCTACACCTTC.

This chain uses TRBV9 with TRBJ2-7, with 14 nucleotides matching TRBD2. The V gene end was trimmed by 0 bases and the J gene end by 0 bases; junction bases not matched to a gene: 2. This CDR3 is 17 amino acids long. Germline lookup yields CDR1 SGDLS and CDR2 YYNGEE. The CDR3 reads CASSVGLAGGSSYEQYF. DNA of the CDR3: TGTGCCAGCAGCGTAGGACTAGCGGGAGGGTCCTCCTACGAGCAGTACTTC.

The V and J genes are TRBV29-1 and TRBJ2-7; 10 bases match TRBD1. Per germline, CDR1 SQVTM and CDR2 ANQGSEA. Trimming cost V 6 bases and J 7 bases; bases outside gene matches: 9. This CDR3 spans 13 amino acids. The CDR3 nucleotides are TGCAGCGTAGGACAGGGGGTTCTTAGAGAGCAGTACTTC. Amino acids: CSVGQGVLREQYF.

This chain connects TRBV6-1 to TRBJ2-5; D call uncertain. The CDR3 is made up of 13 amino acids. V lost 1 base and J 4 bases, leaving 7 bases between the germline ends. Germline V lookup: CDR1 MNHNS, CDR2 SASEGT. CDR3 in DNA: TGTGCCAGCAGTGAAGGTTTCAGAGAGACCCAGTACTTC. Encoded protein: CASSEGFRETQYF.